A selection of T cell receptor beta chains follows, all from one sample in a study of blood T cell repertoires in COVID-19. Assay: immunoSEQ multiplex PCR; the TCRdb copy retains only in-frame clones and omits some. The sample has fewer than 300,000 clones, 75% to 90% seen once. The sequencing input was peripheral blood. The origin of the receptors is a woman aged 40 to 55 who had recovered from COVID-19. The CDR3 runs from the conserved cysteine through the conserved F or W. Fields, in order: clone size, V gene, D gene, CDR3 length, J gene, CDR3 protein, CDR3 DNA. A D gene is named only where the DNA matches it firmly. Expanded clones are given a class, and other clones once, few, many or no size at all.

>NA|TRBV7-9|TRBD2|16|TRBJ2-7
CASSPPGTGPGGEQYF
TGTGCCAGCAGCCCTCCCGGGACGGGACCGGGGGGGGAGCAGTACTTC
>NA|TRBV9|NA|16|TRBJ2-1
CASSVDQQIPYNEQFF
TGTGCCAGCAGCGTAGACCAACAGATCCCCTACAATGAGCAGTTCTTC
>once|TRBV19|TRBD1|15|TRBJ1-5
CASSIRGRGDQPQHF
TGTGCCAGTAGTATCCGTGGCAGGGGGGATCAGCCCCAGCATTTT
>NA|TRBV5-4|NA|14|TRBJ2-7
CASSRSWSSYEQYF
TGTGCCAGCAGCAGGTCCTGGAGCTCCTACGAGCAGTACTTC
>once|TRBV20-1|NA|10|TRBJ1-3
CSARRDTIYF
TGCAGTGCTAGGCGGGACACCATATATTTT
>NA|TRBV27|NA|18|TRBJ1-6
CASSLSVPGETYNSPLHF
TGTGCCAGCAGTTTATCGGTCCCAGGGGAAACCTATAATTCACCCCTCCACTTT
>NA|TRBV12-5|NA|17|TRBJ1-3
CASGLPPGESSGNTIYF
TGTGCTAGTGGTTTGCCCCCCGGGGAATCGTCTGGAAACACCATATATTTT
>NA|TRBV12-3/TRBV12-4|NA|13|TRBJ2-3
CASRKTRVDTQYF
TGTGCCAGCAGAAAAACCCGGGTGGATACGCAGTATTTT
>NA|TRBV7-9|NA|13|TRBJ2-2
CASSSRSGGELFF
TGTGCCAGCAGCTCCCGCAGCGGAGGGGAGCTGTTTTTT
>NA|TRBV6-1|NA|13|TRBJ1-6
CASSDRGESPLHF
TGTGCCAGCAGTGACAGGGGAGAGTCACCCCTCCACTTT
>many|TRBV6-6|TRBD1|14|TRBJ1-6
CASSHRGGNSPLHF
TGTGCCAGCAGTCACAGGGGTGGCAATTCACCCCTCCACTTT
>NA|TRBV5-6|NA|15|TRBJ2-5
CASSFPQARPETQYF
TGTGCCAGCAGCTTTCCTCAAGCGCGGCCAGAGACCCAGTACTTC
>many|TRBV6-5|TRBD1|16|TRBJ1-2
CASSFIRTGGSYGYTF
TGTGCCAGCAGTTTCATCAGGACAGGGGGCTCCTATGGCTACACCTTC
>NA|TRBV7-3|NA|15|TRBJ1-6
CASSLTAGGNSPLHF
TGTGCCAGCAGCTTAACCGCAGGAGGGAATTCACCCCTCCACTTT
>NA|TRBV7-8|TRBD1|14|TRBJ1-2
CASSPGSGGYGYTF
TGTGCCAGCAGCCCCGGATCAGGGGGCTATGGCTACACCTTC
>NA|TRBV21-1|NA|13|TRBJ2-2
CASSKTGGGELFF
TGTGCCAGCAGCAAAACAGGGGGCGGGGAGCTGTTTTTT
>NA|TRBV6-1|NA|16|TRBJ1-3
CASSEWGRYSGNTIYF
TGTGCCAGCAGTGAATGGGGCCGTTACTCTGGAAACACCATATATTTT
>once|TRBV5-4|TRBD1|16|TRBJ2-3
CASSLSGQGLTDTQYF
TGTGCCAGCAGCTTATCGGGACAGGGCTTGACAGATACGCAGTATTTT
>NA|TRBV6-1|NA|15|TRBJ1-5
CASSEDRDGWQPQHF
TGTGCCAGCAGTGAAGATCGGGATGGATGGCAGCCCCAGCATTTT
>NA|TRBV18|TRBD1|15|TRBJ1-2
CASSLQGTGEYGYTF
TGTGCCAGCTCACTTCAAGGGACAGGCGAATATGGCTACACCTTC
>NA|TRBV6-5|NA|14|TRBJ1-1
CASSYGGGNTEAFF
TGTGCCAGCAGTTACGGGGGAGGAAACACTGAAGCTTTCTTT
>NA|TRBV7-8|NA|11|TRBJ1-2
CASSPVYGYTF
TGTGCCAGCAGCCCGGTTTATGGCTACACCTTC
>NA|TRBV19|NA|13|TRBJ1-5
CASSRQRGQPQHF
TGTGCCAGTAGCCGGCAGCGGGGTCAGCCCCAGCATTTT
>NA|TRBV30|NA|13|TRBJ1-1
CAWSVWLGSEAFF
TGTGCCTGGAGTGTATGGCTCGGGTCTGAAGCTTTCTTT